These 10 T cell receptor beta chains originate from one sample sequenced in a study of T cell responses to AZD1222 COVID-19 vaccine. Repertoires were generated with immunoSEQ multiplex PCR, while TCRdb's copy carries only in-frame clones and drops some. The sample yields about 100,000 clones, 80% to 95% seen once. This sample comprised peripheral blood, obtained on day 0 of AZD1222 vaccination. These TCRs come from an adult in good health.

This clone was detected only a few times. The CDR3 DNA sequence: TGTGCCAGCAGTTACTCGTCGGGACAGTCCTCCTACGAGCAGTACTTC. Encoded protein: CASSYSSGQSSYEQYF. V gene TRBV6-5 combines with J gene TRBJ2-7, with 7 bases matching TRBD1. The V segment lost 0 bases and the J segment 0 bases; nucleotides outside the gene matches: 5. The CDR3 runs to 16 residues. Germline V gene sequence: CDR1 MNHEY, CDR2 SVGAGI.

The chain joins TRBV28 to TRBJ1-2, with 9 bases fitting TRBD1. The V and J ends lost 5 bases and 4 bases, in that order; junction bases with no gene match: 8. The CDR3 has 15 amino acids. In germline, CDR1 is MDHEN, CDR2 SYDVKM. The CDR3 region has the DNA TGTGCCAGCAGTCCTCCGGGACAGGGCATCTATGGCTACACCTTC. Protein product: CASSPPGQGIYGYTF.

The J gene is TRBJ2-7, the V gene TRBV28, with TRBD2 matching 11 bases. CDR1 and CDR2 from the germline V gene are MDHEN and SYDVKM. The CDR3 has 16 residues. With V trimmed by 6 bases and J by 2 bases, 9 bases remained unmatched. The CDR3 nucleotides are TGTGCCAGCAGCCCGCCGGGACTAGCGGCACCCTACGAGCAGTACTTC. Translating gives CASSPPGLAAPYEQYF.

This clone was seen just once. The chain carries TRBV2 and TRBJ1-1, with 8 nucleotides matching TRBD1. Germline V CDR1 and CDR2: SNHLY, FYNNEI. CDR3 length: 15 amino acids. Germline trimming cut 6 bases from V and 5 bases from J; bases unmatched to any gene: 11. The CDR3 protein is CASRRQGKSKTEAFF. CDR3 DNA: TGTGCCAGCAGGCGACAGGGGAAGAGCAAAACTGAAGCTTTCTTT.

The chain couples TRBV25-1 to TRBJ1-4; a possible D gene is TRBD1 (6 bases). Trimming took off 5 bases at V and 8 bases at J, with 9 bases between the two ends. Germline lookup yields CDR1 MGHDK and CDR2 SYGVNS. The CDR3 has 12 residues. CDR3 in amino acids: CASSPQGEKLFF. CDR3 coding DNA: TGTGCCAGCAGTCCCCAGGGGGAAAAACTGTTTTTT.

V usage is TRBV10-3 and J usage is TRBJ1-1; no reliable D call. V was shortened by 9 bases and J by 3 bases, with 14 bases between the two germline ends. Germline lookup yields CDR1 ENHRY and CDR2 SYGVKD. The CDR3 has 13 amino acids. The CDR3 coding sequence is TGTGCCATTGTCAGCGAGGCGGACACTGAAGCTTTCTTT. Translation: CAIVSEADTEAFF.

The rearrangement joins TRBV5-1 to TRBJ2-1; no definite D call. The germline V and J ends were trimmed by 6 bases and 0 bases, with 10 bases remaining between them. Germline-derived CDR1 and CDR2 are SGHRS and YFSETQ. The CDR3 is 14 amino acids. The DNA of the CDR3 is TGCGCCAGCACCCGGTACAGCTCCTACAATGAGCAGTTCTTC. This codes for CASTRYSSYNEQFF.

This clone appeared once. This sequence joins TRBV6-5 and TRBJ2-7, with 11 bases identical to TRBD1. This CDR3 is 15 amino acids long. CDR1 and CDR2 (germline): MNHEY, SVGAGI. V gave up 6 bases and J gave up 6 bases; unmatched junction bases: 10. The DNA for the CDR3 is TGTGCCAGCAGGCGCGACGGGACAGGGGGTCCCGAGCAGTACTTC. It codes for CASRRDGTGGPEQYF.

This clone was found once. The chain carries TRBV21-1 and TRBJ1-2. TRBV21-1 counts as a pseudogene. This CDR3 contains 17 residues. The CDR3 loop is CASSKAGPAPSLDGYTF. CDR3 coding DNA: TGTGCCAGCAGCAAAGCCGGGCCGGCACCGTCCCTGGACGGCTACACCTTC.

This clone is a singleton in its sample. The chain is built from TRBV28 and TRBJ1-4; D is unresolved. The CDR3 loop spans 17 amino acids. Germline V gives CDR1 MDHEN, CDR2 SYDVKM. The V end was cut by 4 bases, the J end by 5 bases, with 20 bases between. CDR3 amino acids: CASSSPGFRHVNEKLFF. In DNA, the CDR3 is TGTGCCAGCAGTTCCCCGGGTTTTCGGCACGTGAATGAAAAACTGTTTTTT. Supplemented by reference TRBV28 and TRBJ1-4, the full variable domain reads DVKVTQSSRYLVKRTGEKVFLECVQDMDHENMFWYRQDPGLGLRLIYFSYDVKMKEKGDIPEGYSVSREKKERFSLILESASTNQTSMYLCASSSPGFRHVNEKLFFGSGTQLSVL.